This is a list of T cell receptor beta chains from one sample in a study of T cell repertoires in cytomegalovirus infection. TCRdb independently ran MiXCR on the reads; one entry per CDR3 protein. This table has some 500,000 distinct CDR3 sequences, around 40% appearing once. Antigens of these TCRs are unknown. Sequenced here: cultured PBMCs, sampled from culture after CMV antigen stimulation. Receptors were obtained from a human donor in good health (CMV status not recorded). Some clones in this sample may be carry-over from other donors' samples. CDR3s include the opening cysteine and the closing phenylalanine or tryptophan. A D gene is named only where the DNA matches it firmly. Some rows have no size entry. The others give once, few or many, or a class for an expanded clone.

D gene,J gene,clone size,V gene,CDR3 protein,CDR3 DNA
TRBD1,TRBJ2-7,few,TRBV7-2,CASSYGGQGAYEQYF,TGTGCCAGCAGCTACGGGGGACAGGGCGCCTACGAGCAGTACTTC
-,TRBJ2-2,-,TRBV12-3/TRBV12-4,CASSMTTGELFF,TGTGCCAGTTCGATGACCACCGGGGAGCTGTTTTTT
TRBD2,TRBJ2-7,-,TRBV12-5,CASARLAASYEQYF,TGTGCTAGCGCCCGACTAGCGGCCTCCTACGAGCAGTACTTC
TRBD1,TRBJ1-1,few,TRBV11-2,CASSLTGTGRSEAFF,TGTGCCAGCAGCTTAACCGGGACAGGGCGTTCTGAAGCTTTCTTT
TRBD2,TRBJ2-3,once,TRBV20-1,CSARRTSGGSTDTQYF,TGCAGTGCTAGGAGGACTAGCGGGGGTAGCACAGATACGCAGTATTTT
-,TRBJ2-1,-,TRBV18,CASSPPGTHYNEQFF,TGTGCCAGCTCACCACCAGGGACACACTACAATGAGCAGTTCTTC
TRBD1,TRBJ1-1,many,TRBV7-2,CASSLGTGFSEAFF,TGTGCCAGCAGCTTAGGGACAGGGTTTTCTGAAGCTTTCTTT
-,TRBJ1-6,-,TRBV18,CASSLLVDYNSPLHF,TGTGCCAGCTCCCTCCTTGTGGACTATAATTCACCCCTCCACTTT
-,TRBJ2-3,-,TRBV6-2/TRBV6-3,CASSYLPAVSTDTQYF,TGTGCCAGCAGTTACCTTCCGGCGGTTAGCACAGATACGCAGTATTTT
-,TRBJ2-3,few,TRBV6-5,CASSYSRVSTDTQYF,TGTGCCAGCAGTTATTCGCGCGTTTCCACAGATACGCAGTATTTT
-,TRBJ2-2,-,TRBV4-2,CASSQAVLGMAGELFF,TGTGCCAGCAGCCAAGCCGTTCTGGGGATGGCCGGGGAGCTGTTTTTT